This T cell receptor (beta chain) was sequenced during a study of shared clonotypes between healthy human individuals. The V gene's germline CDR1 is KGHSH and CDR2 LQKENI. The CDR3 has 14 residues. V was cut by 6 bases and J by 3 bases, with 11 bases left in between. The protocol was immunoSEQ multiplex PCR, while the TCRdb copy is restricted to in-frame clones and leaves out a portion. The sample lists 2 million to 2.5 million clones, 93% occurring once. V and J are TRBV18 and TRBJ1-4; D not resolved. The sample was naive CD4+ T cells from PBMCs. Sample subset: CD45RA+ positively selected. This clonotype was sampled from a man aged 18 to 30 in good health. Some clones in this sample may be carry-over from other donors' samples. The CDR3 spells CASSLVAANEKLFF. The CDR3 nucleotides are TGTGCCAGCTCCCTTGTTGCCGCTAATGAAAAACTGTTTTTT.